The subject of this entry is one T cell receptor (beta chain). The data originate from a study of blood T cell repertoires in COVID-19. Looking at the study overall: COVID-19 samples from acute and convalescent phases originated in the United States, Italy and Spain. The cDNA or gDNA used as material had been derived from T cells, B-cell-depleted T cells, or PBMCs.

CDR3 length equals 11 residues. Looked up from germline, CDR1 is DFQATT and CDR2 is SNEGSKA (reference sequence). In Seattle, patients joined the study during active infection and were tracked longitudinally. In the original processing: It was from reference gene primer amplification that nucleated cell counts were estimated. Generated by immunoSEQ multiplex PCR, the TCRdb table keeps only in-frame clones and is missing some. D and trimming come from the DNA, and the V and J calls and clone size come from that table. Among approximately 390,000 clones listed, around 87% were seen once. Sequenced: peripheral blood. The chain is built from TRBV20-1 and TRBJ1-1, with unresolved D. The TCR sequence derives from a woman aged 60 to 75 with COVID-19, enrolled during active disease. The CDR3 loop reads CSFPRETEAFF. The CDR3, as DNA: TGCAGCTTTCCGAGGGAAACTGAAGCTTTCTTT.